These 2 T cell receptor beta chains originate from one sample sequenced in a study of blood T cell repertoires in COVID-19. The repertoire was sequenced with immunoSEQ multiplex PCR; TCRdb's copy has only in-frame clones and lacks some. The sample has fewer than 200,000 clones, roughly 80% seen once. Sequencing used PBMCs or T cells enriched from blood (not recorded which). The receptors were sampled from a woman in her 50s who had recovered from COVID-19.

The chain carries TRBV7-8 and TRBJ2-1, with D maybe TRBD2 (5 bases). V lost 1 base, J lost 10 bases, and 17 bases lay in between. The CDR3 has 15 residues. In germline, CDR1 is SGHVS, CDR2 FQNEAQ. Written as DNA, the CDR3 is TGTGCCAGCAGCTTAGGCCCCCTGAGGGTGGGGGAGCAGTTCTTC. Protein product: CASSLGPLRVGEQFF.

The rearrangement links TRBV6-1 to TRBJ2-7, with TRBD2 identical over 9 bases. This CDR3 has 16 amino acids. The germline V gene encodes CDR1 MNHNS and CDR2 SASEGT. Losses at the gene ends were 2 bases for V and 5 bases for J; bases not matched to a gene: 10. CDR3 region: CASSERAAGGRNEQYF. The CDR3 nucleotides read TGTGCCAGCAGTGAAAGGGCGGCGGGAGGGCGAAACGAGCAGTACTTC.